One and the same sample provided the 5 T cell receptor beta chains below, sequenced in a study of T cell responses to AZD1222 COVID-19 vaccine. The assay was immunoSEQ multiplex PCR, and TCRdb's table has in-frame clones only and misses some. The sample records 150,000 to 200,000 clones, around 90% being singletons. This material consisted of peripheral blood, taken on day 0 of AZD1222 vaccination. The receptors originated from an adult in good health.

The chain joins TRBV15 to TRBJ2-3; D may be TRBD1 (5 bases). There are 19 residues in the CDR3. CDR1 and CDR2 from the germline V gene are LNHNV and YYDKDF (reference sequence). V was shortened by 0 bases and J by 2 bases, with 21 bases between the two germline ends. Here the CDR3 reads CATSRDQLVGRAPTDTQYF. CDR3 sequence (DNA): TGTGCCACCAGCAGAGATCAGCTTGTAGGCAGGGCACCCACAGATACGCAGTATTTT. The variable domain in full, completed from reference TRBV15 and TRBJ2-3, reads DAMVIQNPRYQVTQFGKPVTLSCSQTLNHNVMYWYQQKSSQAPKLLFHYYDKDFNNEADTPDNFQSRRPNTSFCFLDIRSPGLGDTAMYLCATSRDQLVGRAPTDTQYFGPGTRLTVL.

For the CDR3, the DNA is TGTGCCAGTAGTAGCGCAACCCCAAGGGGTTCACCCCTCCACTTT. This translates into CASSSATPRGSPLHF. The chain is built from TRBV19 and TRBJ1-6; D is possibly TRBD1 (5 bases). V lost 4 bases to trimming and J lost 9 bases, with 16 bases between them. The CDR3 sequence is 15 residues long. From germline, CDR1 is LNHDA and CDR2 SQIVND (reference sequence). Combining the CDR3 with reference TRBV19 and TRBJ1-6 gives the whole variable domain DGGITQSPKYLFRKEGQNVTLSCEQNLNHDAMYWYRQDPGQGLRLIYYSQIVNDFQKGDIAEGYSVSREKKESFPLTVTSAQKNPTAFYLCASSSATPRGSPLHFGNGTRLTVT.

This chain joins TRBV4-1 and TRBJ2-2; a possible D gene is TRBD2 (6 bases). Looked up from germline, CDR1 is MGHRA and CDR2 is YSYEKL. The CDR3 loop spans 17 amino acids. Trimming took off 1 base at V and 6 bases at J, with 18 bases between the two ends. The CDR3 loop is CASSQVGGMRIAGELFF. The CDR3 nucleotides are TGCGCCAGCAGCCAAGTTGGGGGGATGCGAATCGCCGGGGAGCTGTTTTTT.

CDR3 region: CATGGDGGELFF. The CDR3 nucleotides read TGTGCCACCGGTGGGGACGGCGGGGAGCTGTTTTTT. This sequence joins TRBV24-1 and TRBJ2-2, with D perhaps being TRBD1 or TRBD2 (5 bases each). The V gene's germline CDR1 is KGHDR and CDR2 SFDVKD. CDR3 size: 12 residues. V dropped 9 bases and J dropped 7 bases, with 11 bases sitting between them.

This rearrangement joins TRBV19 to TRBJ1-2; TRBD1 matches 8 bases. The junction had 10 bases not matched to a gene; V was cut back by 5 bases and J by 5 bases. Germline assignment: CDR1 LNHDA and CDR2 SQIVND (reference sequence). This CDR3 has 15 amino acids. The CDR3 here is CASSSSDRGRYGYTF. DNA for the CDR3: TGTGCCAGTAGTTCATCCGACAGGGGACGATATGGCTACACCTTC.